This passage covers 4 T cell receptor beta chains from one sample sequenced in a study of shared clonotypes between healthy human individuals. Only in-frame clones appear in the TCRdb table, and some are missing; sequencing was by immunoSEQ multiplex PCR. The sample carries around 2,100,000 clones, about 95% recorded once. Terminally differentiated effector memory CD45RA+ cells were excluded from the naive CD8 cells, which were CD45RO-negative and positively selected for CCR7. Sequenced input: naive CD8+ T cells sorted from blood. The source of these receptors is a man between 18 and 35 years old in good health.

The chain couples TRBV7-9 to TRBJ2-7, with 7 bases matching TRBD2. Germline values: CDR1 SEHNR, CDR2 FQNEAQ (reference sequence). J lost 0 bases, V lost 5 bases, and 10 bases had no gene match. The CDR3 extends over 16 amino acids. In nucleotides, the CDR3 is TGTGCCAGCAGCAATACCTGGGTAGCGGGCTCCTACGAGCAGTACTTC. This codes for CASSNTWVAGSYEQYF.

This clone was observed once. This chain uses TRBV5-1 with TRBJ1-2; TRBD1 might be the D (6 bases). The CDR3 has 14 amino acids. Trimming shortened V by 3 bases and J by 6 bases, and 15 bases separated the two germline ends. Per the germline V gene, CDR1 is SGHRS and CDR2 is YFSETQ. CDR3 coding DNA: TGCGCCAGCAGCTCGGACCGGGGGGCAGATGGCTACACCTTC. Translated, it gives CASSSDRGADGYTF.

The chain joins TRBV2 to TRBJ2-3; no definite D call. This CDR3 comprises 15 residues. The V gene's germline CDR1 is SNHLY and CDR2 FYNNEI. The V end lost 8 bases, the J end lost 0 bases, and 15 bases lay between the germline ends. The DNA for the CDR3 is TGTGCCAGCTCCCTAGGTACGGACAGCACAGATACGCAGTATTTT. Its translation is CASSLGTDSTDTQYF.

This clone was found once. The chain uses TRBV6-6 and TRBJ1-2, with D hard to call. Trimming stripped 5 bases from V and 1 base from J, with 11 bases between. CDR1 is MNHNY, CDR2 SVGAGI, per germline (reference sequence). This CDR3 region has 14 residues. This CDR3 is CASSPSTLNYGYTF. In DNA, the CDR3 is TGTGCCAGCAGTCCTAGCACGCTTAACTATGGCTACACCTTC.